A selection of T cell receptor beta chains follows, all from one sample in a study of PD-1 blockade in classical Hodgkin lymphoma. Using immunoSEQ multiplex PCR, the repertoire was profiled, and TCRdb retains in-frame clones only, with some absent. The data contain about 97,000 clones, around 80% of them seen just once; the ten biggest clones take up roughly an eighth. This specimen was peripheral blood mononuclear cells (PBMCs), taken at baseline. Receptors were obtained from a human donor with classical Hodgkin lymphoma. Each CDR3 is given with its conserved first and last residue. A D gene is named only where the DNA matches it firmly.

V	D	J	DNA	CDR3
TRBV5-1	.	TRBJ1-1	TGCGCCAGCAGCTTGGACAGACTGAACACTGAAGCTTTCTTT	CASSLDRLNTEAFF
TRBV18	.	TRBJ2-2	TGTGCCAGCTCAAAACAGGGTTTCAGGACCGGGGAGCTGTTTTTT	CASSKQGFRTGELFF
TRBV11-2	.	TRBJ2-7	TGTGCCAGCAGCCCAAGCAGGGGGGAGACCACTTACGAGCAGTACTTC	CASSPSRGETTYEQYF
TRBV10-3	TRBD2	TRBJ2-3	TGTGCCATACGTCCTAGCGGGTACACAGATACGCAGTATTTT	CAIRPSGYTDTQYF
TRBV2	.	TRBJ1-5	TGTGCCAGCAGCTGGGGCGGGACCCAGCATTTT	CASSWGGTQHF
TRBV5-1	.	TRBJ2-1	TGCGCCAGCAGCTTGAGAGGGCCCGCCGACAATGAGCAGTTCTTC	CASSLRGPADNEQFF
TRBV7-9	.	TRBJ2-5	TGTGCCAGCAGCTTAGGGGGGGGCCTGGACCAAGAGACCCAGTACTTC	CASSLGGGLDQETQYF
TRBV5-1	TRBD2	TRBJ2-3	TGCGCCAGCAGCTTGGTCCCGGGAGGGGTAGATACGCAGTATTTT	CASSLVPGGVDTQYF
TRBV5-1	.	TRBJ1-2	TGCGCCAGCAGCTTGGGGGGTGGCAGGACCCAGTGGGGCTACACCTTC	CASSLGGGRTQWGYTF
TRBV9	.	TRBJ2-7	TGTGCCAGCAGTCAGGGAAACTACGAGCAGTACTTC	CASSQGNYEQYF
TRBV7-8	.	TRBJ2-7	TGTGCCAGCATCGAAACTCACAGTTACTACGAGCAGTACTTC	CASIETHSYYEQYF